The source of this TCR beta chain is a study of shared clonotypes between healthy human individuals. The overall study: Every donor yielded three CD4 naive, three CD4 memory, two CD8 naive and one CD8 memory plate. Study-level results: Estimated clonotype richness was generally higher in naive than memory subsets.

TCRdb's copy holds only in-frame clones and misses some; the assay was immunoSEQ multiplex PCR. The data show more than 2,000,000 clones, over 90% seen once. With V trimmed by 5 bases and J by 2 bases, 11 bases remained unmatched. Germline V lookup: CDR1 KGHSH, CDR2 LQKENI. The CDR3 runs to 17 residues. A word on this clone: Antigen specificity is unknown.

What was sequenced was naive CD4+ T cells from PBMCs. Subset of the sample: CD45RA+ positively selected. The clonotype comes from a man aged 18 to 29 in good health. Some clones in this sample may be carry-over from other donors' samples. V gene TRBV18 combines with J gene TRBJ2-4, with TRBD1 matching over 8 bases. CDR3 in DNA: TGTGCCAGCTCATCTCAGACGACAGGGGCTCCCAAAAACATTCAGTACTTC. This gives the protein CASSSQTTGAPKNIQYF. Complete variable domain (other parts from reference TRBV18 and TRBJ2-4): NAGVMQNPRHLVRRRGQEARLRCSPMKGHSHVYWYRQLPEEGLKFMVYLQKENIIDESGMPKERFSAEFPKEGPSILRIQQVVRGDSAAYFCASSSQTTGAPKNIQYFGAGTRLSVL.